This T cell receptor beta chain was profiled in a study of glioma-infiltrating T cells. General observations from the study: Shared blood CDR3 signature motifs marked patients with low tissue-blood divergence. Above-expected tissue-blood divergence occurred in all gliomas, most in low-grade ones.

In the case of this clonotype: Its antigen is unknown. One junction end disagrees with the germline gene, perhaps due to a read error.

The iRepertoire nested amplicon-rescue multiplex PCR amplified TCR alpha and beta CDR3s from RNA. For one-step reverse transcription and amplification, about 85-400 ng of tissue mRNA or PBMC total RNA was used. TCRdb used MiXCR to reprocess the multiplex PCR reads, holding one entry per CDR3 protein. Altogether around 390,000 distinct CDR3 sequences are present, around 45% being singletons, with the ten largest covering more than 10%. Material for sequencing was glioma tissue, nonneoplastic brain tissue, or PBMCs (not recorded which). The receptor was isolated from a human donor with low-grade glioma or glioblastoma, undergoing nonglioma brain surgery, or in good health (not recorded which).

This CDR3 is CTSSYLPQRGEQFF. The CDR3 coding sequence is TGTACCAGCAGTTACTTACCCCAAAGGGGAGAGCAGTTCTTC. This chain links TRBV6-5 with TRBJ2-1; the D gene is possibly TRBD1 (5 bases). Germline CDR1 is MNHEY and CDR2 is SVGAGI. This CDR3 is built from 14 residues.